These 5 T cell receptor beta chains came from one sample sequenced in a study of T cells in Graves' hyperthyroidism and ophthalmopathy (dated by TCRdb to between 2018 and 2021). The library was obtained by multiplex PCR. The sample was run on an Illumina HiSeq 2000. Amplification of TCR beta CDR3 regions was carried out from RNA transcripts. A first-round RT-PCR of the TCR CDR3 used the HTBI primer set with the Qiagen OneStep RT-PCR kit. TCRdb passed the public sequencing reads through fastp at Q25 and MiXCR, retaining productive beta sequences. Every CDR3 protein is listed once, alongside the most common genes and DNA of its rows. The sample table contains approximately 300,000 distinct CDR3 sequences; only one count was recorded for about a sixth of them. Of the sample, around 58% is held by the ten largest clones. Input material: blood. Receptors originate from a woman in her sixties or seventies with Graves' ophthalmopathy.

CDR3 amino acids: CASGPGGGDSETQYF. CDR3 nucleotide sequence: TGTGCTAGTGGCCCGGGGGGGGGGGATTCAGAGACCCAGTACTTC. This chain connects TRBV12-5 to TRBJ2-5; 8 nucleotides agree with TRBD2. There are 15 residues in the CDR3. Germline CDR1 LGHNT, CDR2 FRNRAP. The V and J ends lost 6 bases and 4 bases, in that order; junction bases with no gene match: 10.

This clonotype came up many times. V and J are TRBV7-3 and TRBJ2-7; D might be TRBD2 (6 bases). V lost 1 base to trimming and J lost 5 bases, with 9 bases between them. The CDR3 covers 13 residues. CDR1 and CDR2 from the germline V gene are SGHTA and FQGTGA. CDR3: CASSLMRGHEQYF. The CDR3, as DNA: TGTGCCAGCAGCTTAATGCGGGGTCACGAGCAGTACTTC.

There are many counts of this clonotype. The chain uses TRBV7-9 and TRBJ2-1; 10 positions agree with TRBD2. The CDR3 loop spans 16 amino acids. The V and J ends lost 2 bases and 1 base, in that order; junction bases with no gene match: 2. Germline CDR1 SEHNR, CDR2 FQNEAQ (reference sequence). CDR3 in DNA: TGTGCCAGCAGCTTAACACTAGCGGGGTCCTACAATGAGCAGTTCTTC. Translated, it gives CASSLTLAGSYNEQFF.

In DNA, the CDR3 is TGTGCCAGCAGCGCAGAAGGGGGGACAGGGGTTTGGTGGGGCTACACCTTC. Protein sequence: CASSAEGGTGVWWGYTF. V gene TRBV9 combines with J gene TRBJ1-2; 10 bases agree with TRBD1. V lost 3 bases, J lost 8 bases, and 16 bases stayed unmatched. Germline CDR1 and CDR2: SGDLS and YYNGEE. The CDR3 has 17 residues.

The CDR3 is CASSFSHRQGGTIQYF. CDR3 nucleotide sequence: TGCGCCAGCAGCTTCTCTCACAGACAGGGAGGTACCATTCAGTACTTC. The chain couples TRBV5-1 to TRBJ2-4; possibly TRBD1 for D (7 bases). Trimming cost V 2 bases and J 9 bases, with 21 bases left between them. Germline CDR1 and CDR2: SGHRS and YFSETQ. This CDR3 has 16 amino acids.